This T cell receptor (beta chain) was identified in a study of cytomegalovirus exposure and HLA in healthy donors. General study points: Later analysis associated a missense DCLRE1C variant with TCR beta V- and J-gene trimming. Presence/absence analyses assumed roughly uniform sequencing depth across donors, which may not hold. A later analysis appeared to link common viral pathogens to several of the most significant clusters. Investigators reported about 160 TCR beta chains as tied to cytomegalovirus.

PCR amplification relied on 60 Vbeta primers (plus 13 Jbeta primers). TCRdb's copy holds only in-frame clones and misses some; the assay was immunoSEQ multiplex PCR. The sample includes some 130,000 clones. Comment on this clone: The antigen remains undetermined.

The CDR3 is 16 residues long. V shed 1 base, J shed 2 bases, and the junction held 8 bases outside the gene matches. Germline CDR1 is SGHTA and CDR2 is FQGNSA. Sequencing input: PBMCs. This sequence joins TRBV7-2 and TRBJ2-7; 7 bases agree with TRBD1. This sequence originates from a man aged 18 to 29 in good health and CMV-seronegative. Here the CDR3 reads CASSLVGRQGTYEQYF. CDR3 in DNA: TGTGCCAGCAGCTTAGTCGGGCGACAGGGAACCTACGAGCAGTACTTC.